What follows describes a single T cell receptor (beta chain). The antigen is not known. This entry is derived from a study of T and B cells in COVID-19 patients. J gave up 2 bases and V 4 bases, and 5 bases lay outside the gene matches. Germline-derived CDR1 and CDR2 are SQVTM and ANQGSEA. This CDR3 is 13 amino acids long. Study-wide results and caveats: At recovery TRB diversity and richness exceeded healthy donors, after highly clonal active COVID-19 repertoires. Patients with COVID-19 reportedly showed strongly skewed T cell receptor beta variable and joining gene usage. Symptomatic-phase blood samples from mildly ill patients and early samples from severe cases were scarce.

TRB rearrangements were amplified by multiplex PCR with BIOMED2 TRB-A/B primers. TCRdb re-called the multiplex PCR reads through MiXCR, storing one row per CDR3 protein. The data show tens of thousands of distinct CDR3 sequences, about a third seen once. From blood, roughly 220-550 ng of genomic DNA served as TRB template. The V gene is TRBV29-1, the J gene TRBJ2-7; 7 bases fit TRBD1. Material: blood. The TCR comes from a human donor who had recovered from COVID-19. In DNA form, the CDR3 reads TGCAGCGTTGCCGGGACAGTTCCCTACGAGCAGTACTTC. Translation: CSVAGTVPYEQYF.